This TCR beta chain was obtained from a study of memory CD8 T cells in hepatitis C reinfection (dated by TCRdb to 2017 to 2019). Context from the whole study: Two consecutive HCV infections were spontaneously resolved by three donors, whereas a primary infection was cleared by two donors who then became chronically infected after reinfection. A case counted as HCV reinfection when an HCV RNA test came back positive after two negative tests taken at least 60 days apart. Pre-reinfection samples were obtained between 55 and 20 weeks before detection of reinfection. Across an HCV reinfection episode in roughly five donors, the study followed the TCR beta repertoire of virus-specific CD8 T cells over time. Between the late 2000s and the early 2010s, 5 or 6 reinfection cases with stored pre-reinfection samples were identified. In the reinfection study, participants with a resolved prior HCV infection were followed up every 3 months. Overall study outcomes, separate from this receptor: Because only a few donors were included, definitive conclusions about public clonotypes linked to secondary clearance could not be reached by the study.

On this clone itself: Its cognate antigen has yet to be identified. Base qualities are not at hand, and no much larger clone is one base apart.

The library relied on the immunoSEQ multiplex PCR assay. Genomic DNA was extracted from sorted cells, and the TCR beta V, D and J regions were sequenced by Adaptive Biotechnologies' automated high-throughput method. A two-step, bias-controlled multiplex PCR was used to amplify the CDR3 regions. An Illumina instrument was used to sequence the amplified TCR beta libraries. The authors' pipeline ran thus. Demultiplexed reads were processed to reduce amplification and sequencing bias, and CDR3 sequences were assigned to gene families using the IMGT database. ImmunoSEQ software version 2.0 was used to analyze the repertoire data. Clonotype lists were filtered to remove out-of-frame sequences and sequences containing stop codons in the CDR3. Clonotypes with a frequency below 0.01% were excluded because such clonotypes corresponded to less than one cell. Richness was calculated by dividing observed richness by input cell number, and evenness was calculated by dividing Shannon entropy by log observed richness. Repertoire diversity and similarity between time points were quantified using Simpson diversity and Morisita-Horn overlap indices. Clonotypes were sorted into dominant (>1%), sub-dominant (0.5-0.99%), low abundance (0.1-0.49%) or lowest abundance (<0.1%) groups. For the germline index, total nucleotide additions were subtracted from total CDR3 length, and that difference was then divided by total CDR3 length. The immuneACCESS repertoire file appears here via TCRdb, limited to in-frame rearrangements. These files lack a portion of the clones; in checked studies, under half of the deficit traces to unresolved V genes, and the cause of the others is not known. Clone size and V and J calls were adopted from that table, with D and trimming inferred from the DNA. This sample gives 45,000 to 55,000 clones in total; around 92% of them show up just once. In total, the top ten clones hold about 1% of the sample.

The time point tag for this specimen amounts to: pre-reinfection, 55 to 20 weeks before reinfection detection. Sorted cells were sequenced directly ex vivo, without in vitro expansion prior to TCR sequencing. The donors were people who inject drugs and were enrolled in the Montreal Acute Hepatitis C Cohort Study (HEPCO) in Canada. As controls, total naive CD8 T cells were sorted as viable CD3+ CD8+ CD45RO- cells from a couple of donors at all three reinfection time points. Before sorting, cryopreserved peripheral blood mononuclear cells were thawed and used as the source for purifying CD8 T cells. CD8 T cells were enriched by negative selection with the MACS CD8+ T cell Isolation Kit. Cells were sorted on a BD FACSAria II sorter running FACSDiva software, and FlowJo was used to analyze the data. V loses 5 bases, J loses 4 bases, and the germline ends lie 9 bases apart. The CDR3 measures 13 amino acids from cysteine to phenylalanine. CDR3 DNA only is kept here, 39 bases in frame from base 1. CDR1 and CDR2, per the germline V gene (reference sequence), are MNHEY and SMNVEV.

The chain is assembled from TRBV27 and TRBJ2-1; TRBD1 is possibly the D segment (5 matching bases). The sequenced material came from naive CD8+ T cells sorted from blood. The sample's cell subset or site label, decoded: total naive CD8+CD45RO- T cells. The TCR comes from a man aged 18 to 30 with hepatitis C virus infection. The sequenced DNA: TGTGCCAGCAGTGTAAGGGGTTACAATGAGCAGTTCTTC. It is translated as CASSVRGYNEQFF.